What follows is one T cell receptor beta chain and its context. Its antigen is unknown. Nothing much larger sits one base from this clone, and base qualities are not available. This record comes from a study of blood T cells in healthy people across ages (dated by TCRdb to about 2015). For context, the study as a whole: Template switching captured roughly one uniquely barcoded TCR beta cDNA molecule per two T cells in model experiments. The study measured age-related changes in TCR beta repertoire diversity using deep sequencing normalized with unique cDNA molecular identifiers. To avoid experimental bias, donors of different ages were distributed randomly across sequencing lanes. The study analyzed two additional independent replicas of 1 million unique cDNA reads from the same blood draw for two donors, one aged 18 to 30 and one aged 80 or older. Four age groups were formed from the donors: young (average 16 years), middle-aged (approximately 40), aged (roughly 56) and long-lived (more than 75).

Library preparation was by 5' RACE. TCRdb names Illumina HiSeq 2500 as the instrument used. A second PCR of about 6 to 11 cycles was performed with a sample-barcoded 5' primer and a J-beta primer mix. A unique molecular identifier was introduced onto each TCR beta cDNA molecule by a template-switch 5' adaptor carrying 12 random nucleotides. Each sample yielded at least 3 million CDR3-containing paired-end reads. First-strand cDNA was synthesized from all RNA with the Mint cDNA synthesis kit, primed by a TRBC-specific oligonucleotide. Following uracil-DNA glycosylase treatment, all cDNA underwent a first 18-cycle PCR with the universal primers M1SS and BC2_uni_R. Per the source publication's procedure: Each sample was normalized by randomly selecting 1 million high-quality reads, each carrying a distinct molecular identifier. Instead of being binned into consensus sequences, reads that shared molecular identifiers were thrown out. MiTCR, set to a Q25 quality threshold and the strictest error-elimination algorithm, was used for CDR3 identification, clonotype clustering and error correction. A nonparametric unseen species model with Euler transformation was used to estimate lower-bound total TCR beta diversity. TCRdb handled the public reads itself, with Q25 trimming in fastp and clone calling in MiXCR, and kept productive beta chains. Under each unique CDR3 protein, matching rows form one entry showing the most common genes and DNA. The V and J calls were determined by TCRdb, not by the authors. The sample contains 650,000 to 1,000,000 distinct CDR3 sequences, 36% of them found a single time. The ten largest clones add up to over 10% of the sample.

Overall study outcomes, separate from this receptor: A strong correlation was found between observed TCR beta diversity and the percentage of naive T cells measured by flow cytometry. As age increased, observed TCR beta diversity per million T cells dropped in a roughly linear way, and a significant reduction was already evident by age roughly 40. Because the CMV infection status of the donors was unknown, age-related changes in expanded clonotypes may potentially have been confounded. Because profiling used bulk unsorted PBMCs, naive and antigen-experienced compartments could not be compared conclusively. Estimates of total diversity based on one million sequenced T cells were considered lower bounds and underestimates. The long-lived group showed more naive CD4+ T cells, fewer expanded clones and increased TCR diversity than the aged group, suggesting age selection.

Systemically healthy Caucasian individuals from Russia, roughly 40 in total and aged roughly 6 to 100 years, were included as donors. Each donor gave 9.5 to 10 milliliters of peripheral blood, drawn into EDTA-treated Vacutainer tubes. Ficoll-Paque density-gradient centrifugation was used to isolate PBMCs, with at least 7 million per sample. Trizol reagent was used to extract total RNA from the PBMCs, yielding at least 5 micrograms per sample. For every donor, an aliquot of PBMCs went through flow cytometry to measure the percentages of naive CD45RAhigh/CD27high T cells. The CDR3, from cysteine to phenylalanine, totals 18 residues. Here the CDR3 DNA is all that survives: 54 bases in frame from base 1. The germline V gene (reference sequence) provides CDR1 DFQATT and CDR2 SNEGSKA. V trim: 1 base; J trim: 6 bases; unmatched bases: 19.

Recombination joined TRBV20-1 with TRBJ1-1; the central 8 bases match TRBD1. Sequences were obtained from blood. The TCR originated in a man in his late teens or twenties in good health. The CDR3 region has the sequence CSARVTYLTGAHTAEAFF. The nucleotide sequence reads as follows: TGCAGTGCTAGAGTTACGTATCTGACAGGGGCACACACGGCTGAAGCTTTCTTT.